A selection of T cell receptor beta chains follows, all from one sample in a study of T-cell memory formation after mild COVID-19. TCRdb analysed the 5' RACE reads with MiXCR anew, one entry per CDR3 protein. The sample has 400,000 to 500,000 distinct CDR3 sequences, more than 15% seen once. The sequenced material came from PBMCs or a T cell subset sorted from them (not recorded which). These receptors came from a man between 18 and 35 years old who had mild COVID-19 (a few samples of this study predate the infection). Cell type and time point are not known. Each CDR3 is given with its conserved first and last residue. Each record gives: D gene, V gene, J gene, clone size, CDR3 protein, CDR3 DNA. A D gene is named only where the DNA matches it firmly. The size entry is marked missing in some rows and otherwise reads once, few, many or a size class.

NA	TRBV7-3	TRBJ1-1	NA	CASSLEPGATEAFF	TGTGCCAGCAGCTTAGAACCTGGGGCCACTGAAGCTTTCTTT
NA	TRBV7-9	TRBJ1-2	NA	CASSSTLLEDTHNYGYTF	TGTGCCAGCAGCTCGACCTTACTCGAAGATACCCATAACTATGGCTACACCTTC
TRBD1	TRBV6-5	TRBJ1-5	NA	CASSPGTGGNQPQHF	TGTGCCAGCAGCCCCGGGACAGGGGGCAATCAGCCCCAGCATTTT
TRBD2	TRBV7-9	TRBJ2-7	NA	CASSLPGTSAYEQYF	TGTGCCAGCAGCCTACCCGGGACTAGCGCCTACGAGCAGTACTTC
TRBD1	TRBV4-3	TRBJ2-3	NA	CASSRDSGGSTDTQYF	TGCGCCAGCAGCCGAGACTCAGGGGGCAGCACAGATACGCAGTATTTT
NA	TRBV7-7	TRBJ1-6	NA	CASSLDSGGPLHF	TGTGCTAGCAGCTTAGATTCGGGTGGGCCCCTCCACTTT
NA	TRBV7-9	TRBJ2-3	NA	CASSPNSGDTQYF	TGTGCCAGCAGTCCTAATAGCGGAGATACGCAGTATTTT
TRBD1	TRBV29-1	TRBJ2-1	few	CSVGQGHNEQFF	TGCAGCGTTGGACAGGGGCACAATGAGCAGTTCTTC
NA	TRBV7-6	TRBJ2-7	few	CASSLDPRTSTYEQYF	TGTGCCAGCAGCTTAGACCCCCGAACCTCAACTTACGAGCAGTACTTC
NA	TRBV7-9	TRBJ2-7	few	CASTQSGAAYEQYF	TGTGCCAGCACTCAGTCCGGGGCCGCCTACGAGCAGTACTTC
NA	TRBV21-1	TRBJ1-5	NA	CASSNIGTGGHCNQPQHF	TGTGCCAGCAGCAATATCGGAACAGGGGGTCATTGCAATCAGCCCCAGCATTTT
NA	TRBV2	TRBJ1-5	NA	CASSADGGGGQPQHF	TGTGCCAGCTCGGCGGACGGGGGGGGCGGTCAGCCCCAGCATTTT
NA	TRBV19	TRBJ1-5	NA	CATGERKNQPQHF	TGTGCCACCGGAGAGCGAAAAAATCAGCCCCAGCATTTT
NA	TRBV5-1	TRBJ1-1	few	CASSVQTNTEAFF	TGCGCCAGCAGTGTTCAGACGAACACTGAAGCTTTCTTT
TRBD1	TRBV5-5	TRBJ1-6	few	CASSSRPGGGNNSPLHF	TGTGCCAGCAGCTCCAGGCCAGGGGGAGGAAATAATTCACCCCTCCACTTT
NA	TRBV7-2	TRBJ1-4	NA	CASSLNYATNEKLFF	TGTGCCAGCAGCTTAAACTACGCTACTAATGAAAAACTGTTTTTT
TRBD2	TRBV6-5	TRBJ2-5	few	CASSYSLRGGAEKTQYF	TGTGCCAGCAGTTACTCGCTACGCGGGGGGGCCGAGAAGACCCAGTACTTC
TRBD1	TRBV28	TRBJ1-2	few	CASRETGVLIHGYTF	TGTGCCAGCAGAGAAACAGGGGTTTTAATTCATGGCTACACCTTC
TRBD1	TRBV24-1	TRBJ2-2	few	CATSDPGQGEVGELFF	TGTGCCACCAGTGACCCGGGACAGGGGGAGGTCGGGGAGCTGTTTTTT
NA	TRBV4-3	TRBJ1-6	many	CASSQDTGSELSLHF	TGCGCCAGCAGCCAAGATACGGGCTCCGAGCTTTCCCTCCACTTT
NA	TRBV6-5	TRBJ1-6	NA	CASTPSPWTENSPLHF	TGTGCCAGCACCCCATCTCCGTGGACAGAAAATTCACCCCTCCACTTT
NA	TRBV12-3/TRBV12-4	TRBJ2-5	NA	CASRHTIRGETQYF	TGTGCCAGCAGACACACTATACGAGGGGAGACCCAGTACTTC
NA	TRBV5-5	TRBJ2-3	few	CASSSPSADTQYF	TGTGCCAGCAGTTCTCCTAGCGCCGATACGCAGTATTTT
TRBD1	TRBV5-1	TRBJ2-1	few	CASSLEQGTRNEQFF	TGCGCCAGCAGCTTAGAACAGGGGACGCGCAATGAGCAGTTCTTC
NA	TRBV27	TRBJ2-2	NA	CASQPRPEYTWELFF	TGTGCCAGCCAACCACGTCCGGAGTACACCTGGGAGCTGTTTTTT
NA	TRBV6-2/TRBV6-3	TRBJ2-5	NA	CASSQLVETQYF	TGTGCCAGCAGTCAGCTTGTTGAGACCCAGTACTTC
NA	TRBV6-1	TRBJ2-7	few	CASRKLDSYEQYF	TGTGCCAGCAGAAAGCTCGACTCCTACGAGCAGTACTTC
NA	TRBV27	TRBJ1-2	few	CASSLSGDVYGYTF	TGTGCCAGCAGTTTATCGGGGGACGTCTATGGCTACACCTTC
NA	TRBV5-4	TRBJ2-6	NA	CASSLKAGANVLTF	TGTGCCAGCAGCTTGAAAGCTGGGGCCAACGTCCTGACTTTC
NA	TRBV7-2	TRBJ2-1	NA	CASSKSRSEQFF	TGTGCCAGCAGCAAATCCCGTAGTGAGCAGTTCTTC
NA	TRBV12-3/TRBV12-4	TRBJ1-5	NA	CASNIRGDQPQHF	TGTGCCAGCAACATCCGGGGGGATCAGCCCCAGCATTTT
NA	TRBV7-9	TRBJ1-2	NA	CASSLDENWNYGYTF	TGTGCCAGCAGCTTAGATGAGAACTGGAACTATGGCTACACCTTC
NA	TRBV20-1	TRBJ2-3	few	CSARLPRVTDTQYF	TGCAGTGCTAGATTGCCCAGGGTGACGGATACGCAGTATTTT
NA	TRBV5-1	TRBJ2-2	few	CASSPGRGTSGELFF	TGCGCCAGCAGCCCAGGGCGGGGAACCAGCGGGGAGCTGTTTTTT
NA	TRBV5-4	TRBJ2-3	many	CASSQGGRGHGDTQYF	TGTGCCAGCAGCCAAGGTGGGAGGGGGCACGGAGATACGCAGTATTTT
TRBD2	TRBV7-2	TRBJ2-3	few	CASSPQTSADTQYF	TGTGCCAGCAGCCCCCAGACTAGCGCTGATACGCAGTATTTT
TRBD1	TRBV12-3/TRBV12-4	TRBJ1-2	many	CASSRDRGHGYTF	TGTGCCAGCAGCCGGGACAGGGGGCACGGCTACACCTTC
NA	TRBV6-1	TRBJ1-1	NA	CASSERGDVTEAFF	TGTGCCAGCAGTGAAAGGGGCGATGTCACTGAAGCTTTCTTT
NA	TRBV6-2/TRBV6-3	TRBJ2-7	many	CASSLEGPQYF	TGTGCCAGCAGCCTAGAGGGACCGCAGTACTTC
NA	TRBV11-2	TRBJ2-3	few	CASSLGGTMLHTDTQYF	TGTGCCAGCAGCTTAGGGGGGACCATGTTACACACAGATACGCAGTATTTT
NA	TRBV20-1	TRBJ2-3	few	CSAQTGATDTQYF	TGCAGTGCTCAGACGGGGGCCACAGATACGCAGTATTTT
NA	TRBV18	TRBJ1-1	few	CASSDQGMNTEAFF	TGTGCCAGCTCGGACCAGGGGATGAACACTGAAGCTTTCTTT
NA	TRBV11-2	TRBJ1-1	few	CASSLTGIEAFF	TGTGCCAGCAGCCTGACAGGTATTGAAGCTTTCTTT
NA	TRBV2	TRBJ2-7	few	CASSEYPEGSYEQYF	TGTGCCAGCAGTGAATATCCCGAGGGGTCCTACGAGCAGTACTTC
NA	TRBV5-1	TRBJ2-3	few	CASNPGAISTDTQYF	TGCGCCAGCAACCCAGGGGCCATTTCCACAGATACGCAGTATTTT
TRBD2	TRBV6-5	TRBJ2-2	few	CASSYRLAGTTGELFF	TGTGCCAGCAGTTACCGACTAGCGGGGACCACCGGGGAGCTGTTTTTT
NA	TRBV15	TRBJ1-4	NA	CATSRDLGARADEKLFF	TGTGCCACCAGCAGAGATTTAGGGGCCAGGGCCGACGAAAAACTGTTTTTT
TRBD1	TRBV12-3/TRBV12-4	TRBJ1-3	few	CASSLAPTGLSGNTIYF	TGTGCCAGCAGTTTAGCGCCGACAGGGCTCTCTGGAAACACCATATATTTT
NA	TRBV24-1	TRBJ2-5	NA	CATSDSPGTPGAQYF	TGTGCCACCAGTGATTCCCCCGGGACTCCGGGGGCCCAGTACTTC
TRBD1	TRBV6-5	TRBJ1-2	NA	CASSPGQGTTNYGYTF	TGTGCCAGCAGTCCCGGACAGGGCACCACTAACTATGGCTACACCTTC
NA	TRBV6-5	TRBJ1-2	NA	CASINRRPGTNYGYTF	TGTGCCAGCATCAACCGAAGGCCAGGCACTAACTATGGCTACACCTTC
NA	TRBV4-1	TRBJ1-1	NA	CASTPASMNTEAFF	TGCGCCAGCACCCCAGCCTCCATGAACACTGAAGCTTTCTTT